Listed below are T cell receptor beta chains from one sample, sequenced in a study of blood T cell repertoires in COVID-19. Produced via immunoSEQ multiplex PCR; TCRdb's table is partial and in-frame only. In the table there are roughly 64,000 clones, approximately 70% of which are singletons. The specimen sequenced was PBMCs or T cells enriched from blood (not recorded which). These receptors were collected from a woman aged 55-69 years who had been exposed to COVID-19. Both conserved end residues are trimmed from each CDR3.

CDR3 length,V gene,CDR3 protein
11,TRBV7-3,ASSRGTTETQY
12,TRBV7-3,ASSLTGTSYEQY
11,TRBV9,ASSVVQGSGYT
12,TRBV4-3,ASSQARRDYEQY
8,TRBV30,AWGGATQY
12,TRBV24-1,ATSDPLDTQPQH
10,TRBV6-2/TRBV6-3,ASSYSRLESY
14,TRBV15,ATSYPTGLAKNIQY
12,TRBV6-4,ASSDWPGVQPQH
9,TRBV19,ASSISQTQY
12,TRBV28,ASSPNGGNTEAF
12,TRBV28,ASSFQGDFYGYT
12,TRBV5-1,ASSRQAEGSEQY
13,TRBV28,ASSLLALNTGELF
13,TRBV30,AWSRGGPVNEKLF
12,TRBV7-3,ASSFGTGTDTQY
12,TRBV5-1,ASRRPGGPRELF
13,TRBV7-6,ASSIRGGANEKLF
13,TRBV6-2/TRBV6-3,ASSSEGQRNYGYT
14,TRBV25-1,ASSEEGTGVYNEQF
13,TRBV5-1,ASSLQGASYNEQF
11,TRBV11-2,ASSRKQNTEAF
12,TRBV7-2,ASSPGQGLEKLF
11,TRBV28,ASSLFSPREQF
14,TRBV28,ASNLSSGGRPDTQY
12,TRBV5-1,ASSFPGSGTETF
14,TRBV11-2,ASSPRRGADNSPLH
14,TRBV5-1,ASSLVGAGNNSPLH
12,TRBV5-4,ASSLQGPKNIQY
11,TRBV6-5,ASTQGASQPQH
14,TRBV3-1/TRBV3-2,ASSQEGLAGGYEQY
13,TRBV19,ASSTPGQKNTEAF
12,TRBV24-1,ATTEGSRGNEQF
14,TRBV10-3,AISESPLGGNQPQH
11,TRBV2,ASSEDGRGTQY
14,TRBV5-1,ASSLNLAGDTGELF
12,TRBV9,ASSVGRDRALYT
12,TRBV9,ASSPGQGGEKLF
13,TRBV11-2,ASSSGGTRGEKLF
13,TRBV9,ASSPQGQGEETQY
13,TRBV18,ASSLGQGIPYEQY